This TCR beta chain came from a study of T cell responses to AZD1222 COVID-19 vaccine. Study-wide results and caveats: A rise in Spike-specific TCR breadth and depth followed two AZD1222 doses.

Worth noting for this clone: Its antigen remains unknown.

Germline V CDR1 and CDR2: GTSNPN, SVGIG (reference sequence). CDR3 size: 12 residues. The protocol was immunoSEQ multiplex PCR, while the TCRdb copy is restricted to in-frame clones and leaves out a portion. The table records tens of thousands of clones, roughly nine tenths of them present only once. This sequence originates from an adult in good health. This specimen consisted of peripheral blood, obtained on day 0 of AZD1222 vaccination. V and J are TRBV30 and TRBJ2-3; TRBD2 might be the D (5 bases). The CDR3 spells CAHGGRGYTQYF. The DNA of the CDR3 is TGTGCTCACGGAGGACGGGGATATACGCAGTATTTT. Combining the CDR3 with reference TRBV30 and TRBJ2-3 gives the whole variable domain SQTIHQWPATLVQPVGSPLSLECTVEGTSNPNLYWYRQAAGRGLQLLFYSVGIGQISSEVPQNLSASRPQDRQFILSSKKLLLSDSGFYLCAHGGRGYTQYFGPGTRLTVL.